This passage covers 29 T cell receptor beta chains from one sample sequenced in a study of coeliac disease. Antigens of these TCRs are unknown. The data were produced by immunoSEQ multiplex PCR, yet TCRdb's version contains in-frame clones alone and is incomplete. Among around 3,900 clones listed, 60% to 70% were seen once. The study's findings and limits: Active celiac intraepithelial and lamina propria samples had lower TRB and TRG clonality than control samples.

Sequencing was performed on intraepithelial lymphocytes from the gut. Receptor source: a man between 65 and 85 years old with active celiac disease.

The rearrangement uses TRBV7-3 and TRBJ2-1; 9 nucleotides line up with TRBD1. The V gene end was trimmed by 0 bases and the J gene end by 4 bases; junction bases not matched to a gene: 1. This CDR3 is 15 amino acids long. Germline CDR1 and CDR2: SGHTA and FQGTGA. CDR3 nucleotide sequence: TGTGCCAGCAGCTTAACAGGACAGGGGTACAATGAGCAGTTCTTC. Its translation is CASSLTGQGYNEQFF.

This clone has only a few counts. The V call is TRBV2, the J call TRBJ1-5; 7 bases align to TRBD1. This CDR3 contains 15 residues. From germline, CDR1 is SNHLY and CDR2 FYNNEI. V lost 6 bases and J lost 3; bases outside the gene matches: 8. The CDR3 coding sequence is TGTGCCAGCAGCTCCTCCAGGGGGATCAATCAGCCCCAGCATTTT. Its protein is CASSSSRGINQPQHF.

This chain links TRBV6-5 with TRBJ2-1, with a weak D call TRBD1 (6 bases). The CDR3 extends over 15 amino acids. V gave up 10 bases and J gave up 6 bases, with 22 bases separating them. Germline V gene lookup returns CDR1 MNHEY and CDR2 SVGAGI. The CDR3 bases are TGTGCCAACGGAGTGAGGACAGAAAAACGCAATGAGCAGTTCTTC. As protein: CANGVRTEKRNEQFF.

The chain carries TRBV28 and TRBJ2-5; tentative D call: TRBD1 (5 bases). The germline CDR1 and CDR2 sequences are MDHEN and SYDVKM. CDR3 length: 14 residues. V was clipped by 7 bases and J by 6 bases, with 18 bases between them. The CDR3: CASKTPTRVQTQYF. The CDR3 nucleotides are TGTGCCAGCAAAACACCAACCAGGGTGCAGACCCAGTACTTC.

The chain couples TRBV30 to TRBJ2-3; a possible D gene is TRBD2 (6 bases). The germline V gene has CDR1 GTSNPN and CDR2 SVGIG (reference sequence). V was cut by 5 bases and J by 1 base, with 13 bases left in between. This CDR3 is 14 amino acids long. CDR3 amino acids: CAWVLPGGTDTQYF. CDR3 DNA: TGTGCCTGGGTGCTTCCGGGGGGCACAGATACGCAGTATTTT.

By sample fraction, this clone is large. The rearrangement links TRBV5-8 to TRBJ2-1; TRBD2 might be the D (5 bases). Germline CDR1 SGHTS, CDR2 YDEGEE. The CDR3 is 15 residues long. With 0 bases removed from V and 2 bases from J, the gap between germline ends came to 9 bases. CDR3 coding DNA: TGTGCCAGCAGCTTGGTAGGACTCGCCTACAATGAGCAGTTCTTC. This codes for CASSLVGLAYNEQFF.

This clone was seen a single time. Here the CDR3 reads CASSRRTGEAEQYF. CDR3 in DNA: TGTGCCAGTAGTAGACGGACAGGGGAGGCCGAGCAGTACTTC. V and J are TRBV19 and TRBJ2-7; 9 nucleotides align to TRBD1. Trimming took 4 bases from V and 6 from J; bases not matched to a gene: 7. The CDR3 consists of 14 residues. Germline V lookup: CDR1 LNHDA, CDR2 SQIVND (reference sequence). Based on the CDR3 plus reference TRBV19 and TRBJ2-7, the full variable domain is DGGITQSPKYLFRKEGQNVTLSCEQNLNHDAMYWYRQDPGQGLRLIYYSQIVNDFQKGDIAEGYSVSREKKESFPLTVTSAQKNPTAFYLCASSRRTGEAEQYFGPGTRLTVT.

This chain links TRBV27 with TRBJ2-7; tentative D call: TRBD2 (6 bases). Germline V lookup: CDR1 MNHEY, CDR2 SMNVEV (reference sequence). The V gene lost 3 bases and the J gene lost 3 bases, with 9 bases spanning the gap. This CDR3 comprises 13 residues. CDR3 in amino acids: CASSFGRDYEQYF. For the CDR3, the DNA is TGTGCCAGCAGTTTCGGGCGGGACTACGAGCAGTACTTC.

The V call is TRBV7-6, the J call TRBJ2-5; TRBD2 matches at 12 bases. CDR3 length equals 15 residues. Per the germline V gene, CDR1 is SGHVS and CDR2 is FNYEAQ. Germline trimming cut 7 bases from V and 6 bases from J; bases unmatched to any gene: 9. DNA for the CDR3: TGTGCCAGCACAACCCCTAGCGGGGGGGTGAAGACCCAGTACTTC. Its translation is CASTTPSGGVKTQYF.

The chain uses TRBV4-1 and TRBJ2-3, with 10 bases that match TRBD2. The V and J ends lost 1 base and 6 bases, in that order; junction bases with no gene match: 13. The CDR3 is made up of 18 amino acids. Looked up from germline, CDR1 is MGHRA and CDR2 is YSYEKL. The CDR3 sequence is CASSQAGTSDPFGDTQYF. In nucleotides, the CDR3 is TGCGCCAGCAGCCAAGCCGGGACTAGCGATCCCTTCGGTGATACGCAGTATTTT.

V usage is TRBV5-1 and J usage is TRBJ2-3, with TRBD2 identical over 12 bases. This CDR3 has 16 amino acids. The ends lost 3 bases at V and 5 bases at J; junction bases unmatched: 7. Germline values: CDR1 SGHRS, CDR2 YFSETQ. The CDR3 here is CASSWGGLAGRDTQYF. The DNA of the CDR3 is TGCGCCAGCAGCTGGGGGGGACTAGCGGGTAGAGATACGCAGTATTTT.

This clone is large (0.1 to 1%) by share. The chain couples TRBV7-2 to TRBJ2-7; 7 bases are shared with TRBD1. Germline CDR1 and CDR2: SGHTA and FQGNSA. CDR3 length: 14 amino acids. J lost 5 bases, V lost 2 bases, and 6 bases had no gene match. In nucleotides, the CDR3 is TGTGCCAGCAGCTTAACAGGGGCATTCAACGAGCAGTACTTC. The encoded protein is CASSLTGAFNEQYF.

The chain uses TRBV4-1 and TRBJ1-5; D is unresolved. Germline-derived CDR1 and CDR2 are MGHRA and YSYEKL. The CDR3 consists of 16 residues. Trimming removed 0 bases from V and 5 bases from J, with 14 bases in between. The CDR3 DNA is TGCGCCAGCAGCCAAGATCTTGGAGGGTTCGATCAGCCCCAGCATTTT. This sequence encodes CASSQDLGGFDQPQHF.

The chain has TRBV7-6 and TRBJ2-5, with 10 bases identical to TRBD1. The tail of the sequence fits TRBJ2-7 better, so the J call may be wrong. The germline CDR1 and CDR2 sequences are SGHVS and FNYEAQ. The CDR3 spans 17 residues. CDR3: CASSPPADRGNSYEQYF. The CDR3 DNA reads as TGTGCCAGCAGCCCTCCCGCGGACAGGGGGAACTCCTACGAGCAGTACTTC.

The V call is TRBV5-1, the J call TRBJ1-4; D remains ambiguous. This CDR3 has 14 residues. The germline V gene has CDR1 SGHRS and CDR2 YFSETQ. The germline V and J ends were trimmed by 2 bases and 5 bases, with 10 bases remaining between them. This CDR3 is CASSLTKLNEKLFF. The CDR3 nucleotides read TGCGCCAGCAGCTTAACAAAGTTGAATGAAAAACTGTTTTTT. Complete variable domain (other parts from reference TRBV5-1 and TRBJ1-4): KAGVTQTPRYLIKTRGQQVTLSCSPISGHRSVSWYQQTPGQGLQFLFEYFSETQRNKGNFPGRFSGRQFSNSRSEMNVSTLELGDSALYLCASSLTKLNEKLFFGSGTQLSVL.

The V and J genes are TRBV7-2 and TRBJ2-2, with TRBD1 matching 7 bases. V gave up 2 bases and J gave up 0 bases; unmatched junction bases: 6. CDR3 length: 17 amino acids. Looked up from germline, CDR1 is SGHTA and CDR2 is FQGNSA. CDR3 sequence (DNA): TGTGCCAGCAGCTTACAACCGGGACAGACGAACACCGGGGAGCTGTTTTTT. Translation gives CASSLQPGQTNTGELFF.

This clone is large (0.1 to 1%) in the sample. The rearrangement links TRBV6-5 to TRBJ1-1; maybe TRBD1 (6 bases). V was shortened by 2 bases and J by 6 bases, with 13 bases between the two germline ends. This CDR3 region has 14 residues. CDR1 and CDR2 from the germline V gene are MNHEY and SVGAGI. The CDR3 spells CASSYVRGAAEAFF. The DNA of the CDR3 is TGTGCCAGCAGTTACGTCAGGGGTGCTGCTGAAGCTTTCTTT.

This clone has just a few counts. The V and J genes are TRBV9 and TRBJ2-1; 10 nucleotides match TRBD2. V lost 0 bases to trimming and J lost 2 bases; unmatched junction nucleotides: 8. The CDR3 contains 18 residues. CDR1 and CDR2 (germline): SGDLS, YYNGEE. The CDR3 sequence: CASSVGGSGRPTYNEQFF. CDR3 in DNA: TGTGCCAGCAGCGTAGGCGGTAGCGGGAGGCCTACCTACAATGAGCAGTTCTTC.

The rearrangement joins TRBV18 to TRBJ2-5, with TRBD2 as a possible D gene (5 bases). Trimming took 2 bases from V and 4 from J, leaving 14 bases between them. Germline V gene lookup returns CDR1 KGHSH and CDR2 LQKENI. The CDR3 has 15 amino acids. CDR3 amino acids: CASSPFEDSTETQYF. In nucleotides, the CDR3 is TGTGCCAGCTCACCATTCGAGGACTCCACAGAGACCCAGTACTTC.

The CDR3 sequence: CASSQSRGMAEAFF. The CDR3 nucleotides are TGTGCCAGCAGCCAATCACGGGGGATGGCTGAAGCTTTCTTT. The V call is TRBV4-2, the J call TRBJ1-1; D may be TRBD1 (5 bases). The CDR3 contains 14 residues. Germline V lookup: CDR1 LGHNA, CDR2 YNFKEQ. V dropped 2 bases and J dropped 6 bases, with 13 bases sitting between them.

The chain joins TRBV18 to TRBJ2-1, with 11 bases matching TRBD1. The CDR3 totals 14 residues. V dropped 3 bases and J dropped 7; count of bases not matched to a gene: 2. CDR1 and CDR2 from the germline V gene are KGHSH and LQKENI. Here the CDR3 DNA reads TGTGCCAGCTCACCCGGGGACAGGGGGAATGAGCAGTTCTTC. It encodes CASSPGDRGNEQFF.

V and J are TRBV11-2 and TRBJ2-1; D perhaps matches TRBD2 (6 bases). Deletions cut 5 bases from V and 1 base from J, with 12 bases between. The CDR3 spans 15 residues. Looked up from germline, CDR1 is SGHAT and CDR2 is FQNNGV. As DNA, the CDR3 is TGTGCCAGCAGCCCTGCCGCGGGGTCCTACAATGAGCAGTTCTTC. Translated: CASSPAAGSYNEQFF.

CDR3 nucleotide sequence: TGTGCCAGCAGTTGGATTGGACAGGCCTACAATGAGCAGTTCTTC. This encodes CASSWIGQAYNEQFF. The chain combines TRBV27 with TRBJ2-1, with 7 bases identical to TRBD1. The CDR3 is made up of 15 amino acids. J lost 2 bases, V lost 4 bases, and 5 bases had no gene match. Germline V gene sequence: CDR1 MNHEY, CDR2 SMNVEV (reference sequence).

The rearrangement joins TRBV7-2 to TRBJ2-7; no clear D. Germline-derived CDR1 and CDR2 are SGHTA and FQGNSA. The length of the CDR3 is 11 residues. Deletions cut 1 base from V and 7 bases from J, with 5 bases between. CDR3 DNA sequence: TGTGCCAGCAGCTTAGTCGTTGAGCAGTACTTC. As protein: CASSLVVEQYF.

The chain links TRBV18 to TRBJ2-7; TRBD1 is a possible D gene (5 bases). This CDR3 contains 15 residues. The V end was cut by 3 bases, the J end by 6 bases, with 18 bases between. Germline lookup yields CDR1 KGHSH and CDR2 LQKENI. CDR3 amino acids: CASSPYGHGSGEQYF. The CDR3 DNA follows: TGTGCCAGCTCACCGTATGGACATGGATCCGGCGAGCAGTACTTC.

The V and J genes are TRBV7-9 and TRBJ2-2; D not certain. Trimming cost V 1 base and J 7 bases, with 7 bases left between them. The CDR3 extends over 13 amino acids. Germline CDR1 SEHNR, CDR2 FQNEAQ (reference sequence). CDR3 amino acids: CASSLVRLGELFF. The CDR3 DNA sequence: TGTGCCAGCAGCTTAGTCAGACTCGGGGAGCTGTTTTTT.

This clone was picked up a small number of times. V usage is TRBV28 and J usage is TRBJ2-5; 7 bases agree with TRBD1. The CDR3 sequence is 16 residues long. Germline V gene data show CDR1 as MDHEN and CDR2 as SYDVKM. Unmatched junction bases numbered 10, after V lost 2 bases and J lost 4 bases. The DNA of the CDR3 is TGTGCCAGCAGTTTACTAGGAAAGGGGGCAGGAGAGACCCAGTACTTC. Translated: CASSLLGKGAGETQYF.

This chain joins TRBV7-8 and TRBJ2-1; the D gene is possibly TRBD1 (6 bases). V gave up 5 bases and J gave up 2 bases, with 16 bases separating them. The germline gives CDR1 SGHVS, CDR2 FQNEAQ. This CDR3 comprises 16 residues. This CDR3 reads CASSPEPGHTYNEQFF. The CDR3 DNA reads TGTGCCAGCAGCCCAGAACCGGGACACACCTACAATGAGCAGTTCTTC.

This clone has just a few counts. The V and J genes are TRBV5-5 and TRBJ2-3; a possible D gene is TRBD2 (5 bases). The CDR3 runs to 15 residues. V lost 0 bases and J lost 0, with 8 bases in between. Germline V gives CDR1 SGHKS, CDR2 YYEKEE (reference sequence). The CDR3 here is CASSLDRGSTDTQYF. In DNA, the CDR3 is TGTGCCAGCAGCTTGGATAGAGGGAGCACAGATACGCAGTATTTT.